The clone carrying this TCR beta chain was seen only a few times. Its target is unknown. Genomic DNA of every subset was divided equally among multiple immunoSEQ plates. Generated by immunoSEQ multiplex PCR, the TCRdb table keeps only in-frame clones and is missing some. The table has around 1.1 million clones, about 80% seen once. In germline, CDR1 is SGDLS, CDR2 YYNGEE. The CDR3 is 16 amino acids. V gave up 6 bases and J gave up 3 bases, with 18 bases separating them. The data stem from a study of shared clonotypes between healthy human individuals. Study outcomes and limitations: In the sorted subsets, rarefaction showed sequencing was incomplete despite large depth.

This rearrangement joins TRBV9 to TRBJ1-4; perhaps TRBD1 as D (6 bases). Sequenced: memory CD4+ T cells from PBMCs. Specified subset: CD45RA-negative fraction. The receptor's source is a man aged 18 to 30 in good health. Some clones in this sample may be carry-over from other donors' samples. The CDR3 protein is CASTASDRPSNEKLFF. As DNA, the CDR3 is TGTGCCAGCACCGCTTCGGACAGACCTTCTAATGAAAAACTGTTTTTT.